Each of the 21 T cell receptor beta chains below was sequenced from the same sample in a study of CD4 and CD8 cells across lung adenocarcinoma regions (dated by TCRdb to the late 2010s). The library was generated by PCR. The instrument given in TCRdb is HiSeq X Ten. In-frame beta chains were kept once TCRdb had trimmed the public reads at Q25 with fastp and called clones with MiXCR. CDR3 protein duplicates are merged, each entry listing the most common genes and DNA. Recorded for this sample are under 20,000 distinct CDR3 sequences; 46% of them occurred a single time. Jointly, the top ten make up roughly 18% of the sample. Sequencing was carried out using CD4+ T cells from the margin of a lung tumor. Explained via the paper, the cell subset or site label denotes: tumor margin region. Receptor source: a male donor with lung adenocarcinoma. The CD4 and CD8 labels of this study may be unreliable.

This clonotype occurred a few times. The chain recombines TRBV6-1 with TRBJ1-2; tentatively, D is TRBD1 (5 bases). The V gene lost 3 bases and the J gene lost 7 bases, with 6 bases spanning the gap. This CDR3 is 11 amino acids long. Germline assignment: CDR1 MNHNS and CDR2 SASEGT. CDR3 sequence: CASSDRVGYTF. CDR3 coding DNA: TGTGCCAGCAGTGACAGGGTTGGCTACACCTTC.

Regarding this clonotype: One end of the junction fails to match germline, which may point to a read error. The chain joins TRBV10-2 to TRBJ2-4; TRBD1 is a possible D gene (5 bases). CDR1 WSHSY and CDR2 SAAADI come from the germline V gene. The CDR3 is 14 amino acids. The CDR3 DNA reads TGCGGCAGCAGGGCGGTAGCAGGCACAAACATTCAGTACTTC. Protein: CGSRAVAGTNIQYF.

Note on this clonotype: Sequence at one end of the junction differs from germline and may be a read error. The rearrangement uses TRBV10-2 and TRBJ2-6, with no clear D. This CDR3 is built from 13 residues. From germline, CDR1 is WSHSY and CDR2 SAAADI. CDR3 protein: CATTYPGSNVQNF. CDR3 in DNA: TGCGCCACCACTTATCCTGGGTCCAACGTCCAGAATTTC.

This chain uses TRBV27 with TRBJ2-3, with D tentatively TRBD2 (5 bases). V was clipped by 2 bases and J by 2 bases, with 14 bases between them. The CDR3 has 16 amino acids. Per germline, CDR1 MNHEY and CDR2 SMNVEV (reference sequence). CDR3 coding DNA: TGTGCCAGCAGTTTAGTCGGGATGGCAGTCACAGATACGCAGTATTTT. Translation gives CASSLVGMAVTDTQYF.

This clonotype is large (0.1 to 1%) in the sample. This sequence joins TRBV10-1 and TRBJ2-7; D uncertain. The germline V and J ends were trimmed by 2 bases and 2 bases, with 4 bases remaining between them. The germline CDR1 and CDR2 sequences are WNHNN and SYGVQD (reference sequence). The CDR3 runs to 12 residues. CDR3 nucleotides: TGCGCCAGCAGTGAGCCCACCTACGAGCAGTACTTC. Translation: CASSEPTYEQYF.

The chain has TRBV6-1 and TRBJ2-7; D uncertain. V was trimmed by 5 bases and J by 12 bases, leaving 26 bases between them. The germline CDR1 and CDR2 sequences are MNHNS and SASEGT. CDR3 length equals 15 residues. The CDR3 is CASSQAPPGAYVLYF. For the CDR3, the DNA is TGTGCCAGCAGTCAGGCACCCCCTGGCGCCTACGTGCTGTACTTC.

This rearrangement joins TRBV6-1 to TRBJ1-6; 9 bases align to TRBD1. CDR3 length equals 13 residues. CDR1 is MNHNS, CDR2 SASEGT, per germline. The CDR3 region is CAGQGFYNSPLHF. In DNA, the CDR3 is TGTGCGGGACAGGGCTTCTATAATTCACCCCTCCACTTT.

The chain has TRBV3-1 and TRBJ2-6; D remains unclear. Deletions cut 3 bases from V and 2 bases from J, with 11 bases between. The germline gives CDR1 LGHDT, CDR2 YNNKEL (reference sequence). This CDR3 is built from 16 residues. The CDR3 loop reads CASSHPTAAGANVLTF. The CDR3 nucleotides read TGTGCCAGCAGCCATCCCACGGCTGCTGGGGCCAACGTCCTGACTTTC. Based on the CDR3 plus reference TRBV3-1 and TRBJ2-6, the full variable domain is DTAVSQTPKYLVTQMGNDKSIKCEQNLGHDTMYWYKQDSKKFLKIMFSYNNKELIINETVPNRFSPKSPDKAHLNLHINSLELGDSAVYFCASSHPTAAGANVLTFGAGSRLTVL.

Comment on this clonotype: Relative to the germline gene, one junction end is altered; a read error may explain this. The chain combines TRBV27 with TRBJ2-3, with 7 bases aligning to TRBD1. The CDR3 extends over 17 amino acids. Germline lookup yields CDR1 MNHEY and CDR2 SMNVEV (reference sequence). The CDR3 nucleotides read TGTGCCAGCAGTCCGGGCCGACGGGGCCGTGGGACAGAGACGCAGTATTTT. Amino acid sequence: CASSPGRRGRGTETQYF.

The chain employs TRBV6-1 and TRBJ2-4, with D unclear. CDR1 is MNHNS, CDR2 SASEGT, per germline. The germline V and J ends were trimmed by 2 bases and 10 bases, with 21 bases remaining between them. The CDR3 spans 16 residues. The DNA of the CDR3 is TGTGCCAGCAGTGAACCATTAGTAGTCCACCACGCGATTCAGTACTTC. Residues: CASSEPLVVHHAIQYF.

This clonotype occurred once. Germline and junction disagree at one end, which may indicate a read error. V is TRBV10-2 and J is TRBJ2-3; 8 bases map to TRBD2. Per the germline V gene, CDR1 is WSHSY and CDR2 is SAAADI. The CDR3 covers 14 residues. The CDR3 protein is CAGHGGVGPDTQYF. For the CDR3, the DNA is TGCGCGGGGCACGGGGGGGTGGGCCCAGATACGCAGTACTTT.

This CDR3 is CASSSGPGLAGGRDEFF. The CDR3, as DNA: TGTGCCAGCAGCTCGGGGCCGGGACTAGCGGGAGGGCGGGATGAGTTCTTC. The chain couples TRBV7-2 to TRBJ2-1; 16 bases are shared with TRBD2. The V segment lost 4 bases and the J segment 14 bases; nucleotides outside the gene matches: 14. Looked up from germline, CDR1 is SGHTA and CDR2 is FQGNSA. The CDR3 length is 17 residues.

This chain uses TRBV7-9 with TRBJ2-4; D not certain. The CDR3 length is 13 residues. The V gene lost 6 bases and the J gene lost 8 bases, with 14 bases spanning the gap. The V gene's germline CDR1 is SEHNR and CDR2 FQNEAQ (reference sequence). The DNA for the CDR3 is TGTGCCAGCAGATCCCGACGAACGGACATTCAGTACTTC. This encodes CASRSRRTDIQYF.

CDR3: CASSQDPGVYNEQFF. Written as DNA, the CDR3 is TGTGCCAGCAGCCAAGATCCGGGAGTTTACAATGAGCAGTTCTTC. The chain combines TRBV4-2 with TRBJ2-1, with TRBD2 as a possible D gene (6 bases). Germline V gene data show CDR1 as LGHNA and CDR2 as YNFKEQ. The V end lost 0 bases, the J end lost 4 bases, and 10 bases lay between the germline ends. CDR3 length: 15 residues.

This clonotype is deemed medium-sized. The V call is TRBV27, the J call TRBJ2-4; possibly TRBD1 or TRBD2 for D (5 bases each). Looked up from germline, CDR1 is MNHEY and CDR2 is SMNVEV (reference sequence). This CDR3 comprises 16 residues. V was clipped by 2 bases and J by 1 base, with 12 bases between them. CDR3 sequence reads: CASSLGEGYAKNIQYF. In nucleotides, the CDR3 is TGTGCCAGCAGTTTAGGTGAGGGGTACGCCAAAAACATTCAGTACTTC.

The V gene is TRBV27, the J gene TRBJ2-4; unclear D gene. The V and J ends lost 8 bases and 13 bases respectively, with 21 bases between them. The V gene's germline CDR1 is MNHEY and CDR2 SMNVEV (reference sequence). CDR3 length equals 13 residues. The CDR3 sequence: CASGLKATDTQYF. The CDR3 region has the DNA TGTGCCAGCGGTCTAAAAGCCACAGATACGCAGTACTTC.

This clonotype is judged medium-sized (0.01 to 0.1%). V is TRBV6-1 and J is TRBJ1-4; 11 bases agree with TRBD1. CDR3 size: 15 residues. Germline lookup yields CDR1 MNHNS and CDR2 SASEGT. V gave up 3 bases and J gave up 8 bases; unmatched junction bases: 5. The CDR3 bases are TGTGCCAGCAGTGACGGACAGGGGGCACGGGAAAAACTGTTTTTT. Translated, it gives CASSDGQGAREKLFF.

This clonotype was counted only a few times. The chain carries TRBV6-1 and TRBJ2-1; TRBD1 is a possible D gene (5 bases). The tail of the sequence fits TRBJ2-7 better, so the J call may be wrong. The germline gives CDR1 MNHNS, CDR2 SASEGT. CDR3 length: 14 residues. The CDR3 region is CASRKGDFPYEQYF. The CDR3 DNA reads TGTGCCAGCAGAAAAGGGGATTTTCCCTACGAGCAGTACTTC.

The chain recombines TRBV6-4 with TRBJ2-2; TRBD1 matches at 10 bases. CDR3 length equals 14 residues. V shed 9 bases, J shed 3 bases, and the junction held 4 bases outside the gene matches. In germline, CDR1 is MRHNA, CDR2 SNTAGT. CDR3 DNA sequence: TGTGCCAGTGGCGGACAGGGGGACACCGGGGAGCTGTTTTTT. Its translation: CASGGQGDTGELFF.

By share, this clonotype counts as medium-sized (0.01 to 0.1%). The chain combines TRBV10-2 with TRBJ1-1; TRBD1 agrees at 10 bases. V shed 3 bases and J 8 bases; nucleotides not matched to a gene: 12. Germline values: CDR1 WSHSY, CDR2 SAAADI. The CDR3 loop spans 16 amino acids. The CDR3 reads CASSEPPGTGVREAFF. The CDR3 nucleotides are TGCGCCAGCAGTGAACCCCCCGGGACAGGGGTCAGGGAAGCTTTCTTT.

This clonotype has only a few counts. The chain couples TRBV27 to TRBJ2-1, with TRBD2 identical over 7 bases. Trimming removed 3 bases from V and 4 bases from J; junction bases left unmatched: 6. Germline loops: CDR1 MNHEY, CDR2 SMNVEV (reference sequence). The CDR3 length is 15 residues. The CDR3 DNA follows: TGTGCCAGCAGTTTGGGGGGGAGAGCATACAATGAGCAGTTCTTC. Amino acid sequence: CASSLGGRAYNEQFF.